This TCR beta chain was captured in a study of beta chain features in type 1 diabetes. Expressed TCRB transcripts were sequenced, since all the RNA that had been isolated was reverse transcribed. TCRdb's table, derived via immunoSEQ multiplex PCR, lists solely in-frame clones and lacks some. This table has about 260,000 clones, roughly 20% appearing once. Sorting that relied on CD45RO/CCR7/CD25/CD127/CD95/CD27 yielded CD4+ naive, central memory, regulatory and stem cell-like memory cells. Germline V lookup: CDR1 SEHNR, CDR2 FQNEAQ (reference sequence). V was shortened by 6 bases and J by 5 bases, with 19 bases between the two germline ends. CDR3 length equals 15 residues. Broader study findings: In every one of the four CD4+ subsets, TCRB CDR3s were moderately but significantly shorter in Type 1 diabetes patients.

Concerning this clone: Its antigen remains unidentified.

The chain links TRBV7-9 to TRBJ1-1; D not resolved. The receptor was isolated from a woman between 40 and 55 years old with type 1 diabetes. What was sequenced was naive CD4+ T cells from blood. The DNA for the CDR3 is TGTGCCAGCAGTCCCGATGGGGAGGGAGGAACTGAAGCTTTCTTT. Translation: CASSPDGEGGTEAFF.